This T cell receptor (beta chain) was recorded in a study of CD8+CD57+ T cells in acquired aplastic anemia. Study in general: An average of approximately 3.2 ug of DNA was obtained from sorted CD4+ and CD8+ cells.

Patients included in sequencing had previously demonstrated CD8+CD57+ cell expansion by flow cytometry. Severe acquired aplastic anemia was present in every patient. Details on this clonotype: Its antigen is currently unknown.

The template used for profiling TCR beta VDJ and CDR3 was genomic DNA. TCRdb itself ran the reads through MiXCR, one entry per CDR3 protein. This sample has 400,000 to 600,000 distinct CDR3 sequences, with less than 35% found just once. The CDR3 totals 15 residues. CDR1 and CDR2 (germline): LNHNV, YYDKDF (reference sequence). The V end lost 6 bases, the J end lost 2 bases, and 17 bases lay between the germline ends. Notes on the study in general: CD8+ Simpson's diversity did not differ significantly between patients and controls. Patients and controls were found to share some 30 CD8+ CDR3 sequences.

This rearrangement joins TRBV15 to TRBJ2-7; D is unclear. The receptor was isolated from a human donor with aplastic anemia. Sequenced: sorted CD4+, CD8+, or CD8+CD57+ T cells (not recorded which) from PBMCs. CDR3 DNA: TGTGCCACCAGTACAGCTGGCGCGACGACCTACGAGCAGTACTTC. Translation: CATSTAGATTYEQYF. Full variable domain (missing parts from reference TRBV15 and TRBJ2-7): DAMVIQNPRYQVTQFGKPVTLSCSQTLNHNVMYWYQQKSSQAPKLLFHYYDKDFNNEADTPDNFQSRRPNTSFCFLDIRSPGLGDTAMYLCATSTAGATTYEQYFGPGTRLTVT.